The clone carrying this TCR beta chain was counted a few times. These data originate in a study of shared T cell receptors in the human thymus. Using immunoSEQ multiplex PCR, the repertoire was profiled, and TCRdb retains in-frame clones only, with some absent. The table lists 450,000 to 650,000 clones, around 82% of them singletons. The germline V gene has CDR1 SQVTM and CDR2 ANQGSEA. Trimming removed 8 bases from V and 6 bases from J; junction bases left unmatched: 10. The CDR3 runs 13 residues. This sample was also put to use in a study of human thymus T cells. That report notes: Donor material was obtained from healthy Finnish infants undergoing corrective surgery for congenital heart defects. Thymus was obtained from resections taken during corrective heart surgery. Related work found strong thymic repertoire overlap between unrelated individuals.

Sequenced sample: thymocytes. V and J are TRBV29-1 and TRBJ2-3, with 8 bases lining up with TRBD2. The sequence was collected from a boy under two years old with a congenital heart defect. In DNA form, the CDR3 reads TGCAGCATCACCCGCGGGAGGAGGGATACGCAGTATTTT. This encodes CSITRGRRDTQYF.